These T cell receptor beta chains were read from a single sample in a study of cytotoxic CD8 clonotypes in ibrutinib-treated CLL. The assay was immunoSEQ multiplex PCR, and TCRdb's table has in-frame clones only and misses some. The table lists approximately 150,000 clones, approximately 80% of them singletons. The specimen comprised PBMCs, sampled after 12 months of ibrutinib treatment. The receptors come from a human donor with chronic lymphocytic leukemia. Both conserved end residues are part of each CDR3. The order of the fields is CDR3 protein, CDR3 DNA, J gene, D gene, clone size, V gene. D genes are given only for firm matches. A row's size may be missing; if present it is once, few, many or a size class.

CDR3 protein: CARSLALAGDEQFF; CDR3 DNA: TGTGCCAGAAGCTTGGCCCTAGCGGGAGATGAGCAGTTCTTC; J gene: TRBJ2-1; D gene: TRBD2; clone size: NA; V gene: TRBV5-3
CDR3 protein: CASSAGTLYEQYF; CDR3 DNA: TGTGCCAGCAGTGCCGGGACCCTTTACGAGCAGTACTTC; J gene: TRBJ2-7; D gene: NA; clone size: few; V gene: TRBV9
CDR3 protein: CASSLRGNQPQHF; CDR3 DNA: TGTGCCAGCAGCTTGCGTGGCAATCAGCCCCAGCATTTT; J gene: TRBJ1-5; D gene: NA; clone size: NA; V gene: TRBV5-8
CDR3 protein: CASSEAAPYEQYF; CDR3 DNA: TGTGCCAGCAGTGAAGCGGCCCCCTACGAGCAGTACTTC; J gene: TRBJ2-7; D gene: NA; clone size: many; V gene: TRBV6-1
CDR3 protein: CASSGQGVVKNTEAFF; CDR3 DNA: TGTGCCAGCTCGGGACAGGGGGTAGTGAAGAACACTGAAGCTTTCTTT; J gene: TRBJ1-1; D gene: TRBD1; clone size: few; V gene: TRBV18
CDR3 protein: CASSWPGTGNTGELFF; CDR3 DNA: TGTGCCAGCAGCTGGCCCGGGACGGGTAACACCGGGGAGCTGTTTTTT; J gene: TRBJ2-2; D gene: NA; clone size: NA; V gene: TRBV5-4
CDR3 protein: CASSGGTSGSNEQYF; CDR3 DNA: TGTGCCAGCAGCGGAGGGACTAGCGGGAGTAACGAGCAGTACTTC; J gene: TRBJ2-7; D gene: TRBD2; clone size: few; V gene: TRBV9
CDR3 protein: CASSQAPTWTGELFF; CDR3 DNA: TGCGCCAGCAGCCAAGCGCCGACGTGGACCGGGGAGCTGTTTTTT; J gene: TRBJ2-2; D gene: NA; clone size: NA; V gene: TRBV4-3
CDR3 protein: CASGTGGDEQYF; CDR3 DNA: TGTGCCAGCGGGACAGGGGGCGACGAGCAGTACTTC; J gene: TRBJ2-7; D gene: TRBD1; clone size: NA; V gene: TRBV2
CDR3 protein: CASSQEEGGYTF; CDR3 DNA: TGCGCCAGCAGCCAAGAAGAGGGTGGCTACACCTTC; J gene: TRBJ1-2; D gene: NA; clone size: few; V gene: TRBV4-1
CDR3 protein: CASSLEPDDEKLFF; CDR3 DNA: TGTGCCAGCAGCTTGGAGCCGGACGATGAAAAACTGTTTTTT; J gene: TRBJ1-4; D gene: NA; clone size: NA; V gene: TRBV5-6
CDR3 protein: CSVEASGGIGDTQYF; CDR3 DNA: TGCAGCGTTGAAGCTAGCGGGGGGATCGGGGATACGCAGTATTTT; J gene: TRBJ2-3; D gene: TRBD2; clone size: NA; V gene: TRBV29-1
CDR3 protein: CASSSFGDGTEAFF; CDR3 DNA: TGTGCCAGCAGCTCATTCGGGGACGGCACTGAAGCTTTCTTT; J gene: TRBJ1-1; D gene: NA; clone size: NA; V gene: TRBV7-2
CDR3 protein: CASRVEDTQYF; CDR3 DNA: TGTGCCAGCAGGGTCGAAGATACGCAGTATTTT; J gene: TRBJ2-3; D gene: NA; clone size: NA; V gene: TRBV28
CDR3 protein: CASSLSGTGTDTQYF; CDR3 DNA: TGCGCCAGCAGCTTATCCGGGACAGGCACAGATACGCAGTATTTT; J gene: TRBJ2-3; D gene: TRBD1; clone size: NA; V gene: TRBV5-1
CDR3 protein: CASSKAGGADTQYF; CDR3 DNA: TGTGCCAGCAGCAAAGCGGGGGGGGCAGATACGCAGTATTTT; J gene: TRBJ2-3; D gene: NA; clone size: NA; V gene: TRBV21-1
CDR3 protein: CASSSRVSQHF; CDR3 DNA: TGTGCCAGCAGCTCCAGGGTTTCCCAGCATTTT; J gene: TRBJ1-5; D gene: NA; clone size: few; V gene: TRBV16
CDR3 protein: CASSRDRVIGELFF; CDR3 DNA: TGTGCCAGCAGTCGGGACAGGGTTATCGGGGAGCTGTTTTTT; J gene: TRBJ2-2; D gene: TRBD1; clone size: NA; V gene: TRBV7-2
CDR3 protein: CASSLQVWGALFRANVLTF; CDR3 DNA: TGTGCCAGCAGCTTACAGGTCTGGGGCGCCCTATTTAGGGCCAACGTCCTGACTTTC; J gene: TRBJ2-6; D gene: NA; clone size: NA; V gene: TRBV7-2
CDR3 protein: CASSPIAGVPVNEQFF; CDR3 DNA: TGTGCCAGCAGCCCCATAGCGGGAGTGCCGGTGAATGAGCAGTTCTTC; J gene: TRBJ2-1; D gene: TRBD2; clone size: NA; V gene: TRBV7-3
CDR3 protein: CASSPPSKWDTGELFF; CDR3 DNA: TGTGCCAGCTCACCCCCGTCAAAATGGGACACCGGGGAGCTGTTTTTT; J gene: TRBJ2-2; D gene: NA; clone size: NA; V gene: TRBV18
CDR3 protein: CASSLLGTTNQPQHF; CDR3 DNA: TGTGCCAGCAGCTTACTAGGGACAACCAATCAGCCCCAGCATTTT; J gene: TRBJ1-5; D gene: NA; clone size: NA; V gene: TRBV7-2
CDR3 protein: CATGQGLHEQYF; CDR3 DNA: TGTGCCACGGGACAGGGTCTCCACGAGCAGTACTTC; J gene: TRBJ2-7; D gene: TRBD1; clone size: NA; V gene: TRBV27
CDR3 protein: CASSFTGDTGELFF; CDR3 DNA: TGTGCCAGCAGCTTTACAGGGGACACCGGGGAGCTGTTTTTT; J gene: TRBJ2-2; D gene: TRBD1; clone size: NA; V gene: TRBV7-2
CDR3 protein: CASRLQGTETQYF; CDR3 DNA: TGTGCCAGCAGGCTACAGGGTACGGAGACCCAGTACTTC; J gene: TRBJ2-5; D gene: NA; clone size: NA; V gene: TRBV6-6
CDR3 protein: CAITVGTNTEAFF; CDR3 DNA: TGTGCCATCACAGTCGGCACGAACACTGAAGCTTTCTTT; J gene: TRBJ1-1; D gene: NA; clone size: NA; V gene: TRBV10-3
CDR3 protein: CASSKGVWGQGTFCQPQHF; CDR3 DNA: NA; J gene: TRBJ1-5; D gene: NA; clone size: NA; V gene: TRBV21-1
CDR3 protein: CASSFRQGALHEQYF; CDR3 DNA: TGTGCCAGTAGTTTCCGACAGGGGGCGCTTCACGAGCAGTACTTC; J gene: TRBJ2-7; D gene: TRBD1; clone size: NA; V gene: TRBV19
CDR3 protein: CATGRDRAEQYF; CDR3 DNA: TGTGCCACCGGCCGGGACAGGGCCGAGCAGTACTTC; J gene: TRBJ2-7; D gene: TRBD1; clone size: NA; V gene: TRBV10-3
CDR3 protein: CASRQYQETQYF; CDR3 DNA: TGTGCCAGCAGACAATACCAAGAGACCCAGTACTTC; J gene: TRBJ2-5; D gene: NA; clone size: NA; V gene: TRBV11-2
CDR3 protein: CASSLDGGGTDTQYF; CDR3 DNA: TGTGCCAGCAGTTTAGACGGAGGGGGCACAGATACGCAGTATTTT; J gene: TRBJ2-3; D gene: NA; clone size: once; V gene: TRBV28